This T cell receptor (beta chain) was captured in a study of T-cell reconstitution after alpha-beta-depleted transplantation in children. Germline lookup yields CDR1 SGHAT and CDR2 FQNNGV. Trimming stripped 5 bases from V and 9 bases from J, with 14 bases between. CDR3 length equals 13 residues. Unique molecular identifiers were used in preparing the TCRbeta library. TCRdb redid the calling of the PCR reads with MiXCR, one entry per CDR3 protein. The table records about 400,000 distinct CDR3 sequences, around 21% of them present only once. The starting material was PBMCs from the stem cell graft donor, obtained from the stem cell graft. The chain carries TRBV11-2 and TRBJ2-1; possible D gene TRBD2, 6 bases. This TCR was recovered from a human donor who donated a stem cell graft to a child with acute myeloid leukemia. The CDR3 DNA reads as TGTGCCAGCAGCATAGGGACTGCTTTTGAGCAGTTCTTC. Translated: CASSIGTAFEQFF.